This entry lists 30 T cell receptor beta chains sequenced from one sample in a study of shared clonotypes between healthy human individuals. Using immunoSEQ multiplex PCR, the repertoire was profiled, and TCRdb retains in-frame clones only, with some absent. The sample carries 450,000 to 500,000 clones, about 84% recorded once. The sample consisted of PBMCs. All receptors derive from a woman aged 40 to 50 in good health. Some clones in this sample may be carry-over from other donors' samples.

This clone was counted once. This sequence joins TRBV7-2 and TRBJ1-3; the match to TRBD1 covers 7 bases. V shed 3 bases and J 0 bases; nucleotides not matched to a gene: 8. In germline, CDR1 is SGHTA, CDR2 FQGNSA. This CDR3 is 17 amino acids long. CDR3 sequence: CASSLGQGGYSGNTIYF. As DNA, the CDR3 is TGTGCCAGCAGCTTGGGGCAGGGGGGATACTCTGGAAACACCATATATTTT.

The chain couples TRBV5-3 to TRBJ2-7; possibly TRBD2 for D (7 bases). TRBV5-3 is identified as an open reading frame with a role that is uncertain. This CDR3 has 13 amino acids. Between the trimmed V and J ends, which lost 10 bases and 5 bases, there was a span of 19 bases. The CDR3 DNA is TGTGCCGGGGCTCGGACTAGGGGGGACGAGCAGTACTTC. This gives the protein CAGARTRGDEQYF.

This clone was seen only once. This chain uses TRBV5-4 with TRBJ2-1; 12 nucleotides agree with TRBD1. Germline V gene lookup returns CDR1 SGHNT and CDR2 YYREEE (reference sequence). The CDR3 totals 18 residues. Trimming removed 2 bases from V and 8 bases from J; junction bases left unmatched: 14. The CDR3 sequence is CASSLRRPGQGAGDEQFF. CDR3 coding DNA: TGTGCCAGCAGCTTACGCCGGCCGGGACAGGGGGCGGGGGATGAGCAGTTCTTC.

This chain links TRBV18 with TRBJ2-7; the D gene could be TRBD1 or TRBD2 (5 bases each). The ends were cut back, 3 bases at V and 2 bases at J, with 14 bases in the middle. This CDR3 contains 15 residues. Germline lookup yields CDR1 KGHSH and CDR2 LQKENI. CDR3 nucleotides: TGTGCCAGCTCACCTACCGGGACCCAGACCTACGAGCAGTACTTC. This gives the protein CASSPTGTQTYEQYF.

The chain is built from TRBV7-2 and TRBJ2-2; D remains ambiguous. CDR1 and CDR2 (germline): SGHTA, FQGNSA. The CDR3 length is 12 residues. V lost 9 bases to trimming and J lost 3 bases, with 8 bases between them. In DNA form, the CDR3 reads TGTGCCAGTGCAACTTACACCGGGGAGCTGTTTTTT. This sequence encodes CASATYTGELFF.

CDR3 sequence: CASSRGTGQETQYF. The CDR3 DNA is TGTGCCAGCAGCCGCGGGACAGGGCAAGAGACCCAGTACTTC. The chain has TRBV7-2 and TRBJ2-5, with TRBD1 identical over 9 bases. Germline V CDR1 and CDR2: SGHTA, FQGNSA. The CDR3 loop spans 14 amino acids. V trimming: 5 bases; J trimming: 2 bases; junction bases outside the gene matches: 3.

Points on this clone: A read error is likely here: a far larger clone is one base away. The rearrangement links TRBV5-1 to TRBJ2-5; no clear D gene. Germline values: CDR1 SGHRS, CDR2 YFSETQ. V gave up 2 bases and J gave up 5 bases, with 4 bases separating them. This CDR3 region has 11 residues. Written as DNA, the CDR3 is TGCGCCAGCAGCTTACCCGAGACCCAGTACTTC. Protein product: CASSLPETQYF.

Comments on this clone: This likely traces to a read error, being one base from a far larger clone. The V and J genes are TRBV6-5 and TRBJ2-7, with unresolved D. Germline CDR1 MNHEY, CDR2 SVGAGI. Trimming took 9 bases from V and 7 from J, leaving 19 bases between them. The CDR3 loop spans 13 amino acids. The CDR3: CASGGVLESEQYF. Written as DNA, the CDR3 is TGTGCCAGTGGTGGAGTTCTGGAGAGTGAGCAGTACTTC.

V gene TRBV7-9 combines with J gene TRBJ2-3, with 10 bases aligning to TRBD2. Unmatched junction bases numbered 8, after V lost 6 bases and J lost 5 bases. Germline assignment: CDR1 SEHNR and CDR2 FQNEAQ (reference sequence). The CDR3 runs 15 residues. This CDR3 reads CASRPVAGGGDTQYF. Here the CDR3 DNA reads TGTGCCAGCAGACCGGTAGCGGGAGGAGGAGATACGCAGTATTTT.

This clone was recorded many times. Being one base from a much bigger clone, this may be a read error. The same CDR3 arises from other DNA sequences in this sample as well. V and J are TRBV5-5 and TRBJ1-2; perhaps TRBD1 as D (6 bases). Between the trimmed V and J ends, which lost 1 base and 0 bases, there was a span of 13 bases. This CDR3 comprises 16 residues. The germline gives CDR1 SGHKS, CDR2 YYEKEE (reference sequence). As DNA, the CDR3 is TGTGCCAGCAGCTTGCGGTTAGGGGGAGCTAACTATGGCTACACCTTC. Residues: CASSLRLGGANYGYTF.

On this clone itself: A far larger clone is one base from this, pointing to a likely read error. V gene TRBV7-2 combines with J gene TRBJ1-1; D gene ambiguous. This CDR3 contains 14 residues. Germline CDR1 and CDR2: SGHTA and FQGNSA. As DNA, the CDR3 is TGTGCCAGCGGCTTACCCAAGCTGAACACTGAAGCTTTCTTT. Residues: CASGLPKLNTEAFF.

With respect to this clone: Possible read error: a much larger clone is one base away. Within the sample, other DNA sequences also encode this same CDR3. The rearrangement uses TRBV5-1 and TRBJ2-2; 7 positions agree with TRBD1. The germline V gene has CDR1 SGHRS and CDR2 YFSETQ. The CDR3 has 16 amino acids. In nucleotides, the CDR3 is TGCGCCAGCAGCTTGCTCGGGACAGCGAACACCGGTGAGCTGTTTTTT. This sequence encodes CASSLLGTANTGELFF.

The chain combines TRBV4-2 with TRBJ2-5; D is uncertain. Germline V CDR1 and CDR2: LGHNA, YNFKEQ. V dropped 1 base and J dropped 4 bases, with 7 bases sitting between them. This CDR3 has 13 residues. The CDR3 coding sequence is TGTGCCAGCAGCCAAGGGGCAGGAGAGACCCAGTACTTC. As protein: CASSQGAGETQYF.

This rearrangement joins TRBV7-2 to TRBJ1-1, with TRBD1 matching over 10 bases. The V and J ends lost 1 base and 7 bases, in that order; junction bases with no gene match: 6. The CDR3 covers 15 residues. CDR1 and CDR2 from the germline V gene are SGHTA and FQGNSA. CDR3 region: CASSLDGTGDREAFF. Written as DNA, the CDR3 is TGTGCCAGCAGCTTAGACGGGACAGGGGACCGTGAAGCTTTCTTT.

The chain couples TRBV10-3 to TRBJ1-1, with a weak D call TRBD1 (5 bases). Germline V gene data show CDR1 as ENHRY and CDR2 as SYGVKD. The CDR3 covers 14 residues. V was trimmed by 3 bases and J by 3 bases, leaving 11 bases between them. The CDR3 spells CAISDRERDTEAFF. Here the CDR3 DNA reads TGTGCCATCAGTGACAGGGAACGGGACACTGAAGCTTTCTTT.

V usage is TRBV5-4 and J usage is TRBJ2-2, with 7 bases aligning to TRBD1. The CDR3 contains 16 residues. V trimming: 4 bases; J trimming: 4 bases; junction bases outside the gene matches: 10. Per the germline V gene, CDR1 is SGHNT and CDR2 is YYREEE (reference sequence). As DNA, the CDR3 is TGTGCCAGCAGCCTCCCGGGACAGCGAACCACCGGGGAGCTGTTTTTT. Translation: CASSLPGQRTTGELFF.

The chain joins TRBV5-1 to TRBJ1-2; D remains ambiguous. Trimming removed 0 bases at V and 3 bases at J, with 6 bases between. This CDR3 has 13 amino acids. The germline gives CDR1 SGHRS, CDR2 YFSETQ. CDR3 in amino acids: CASSLGVDYGYTF. The DNA of the CDR3 is TGCGCCAGCAGCTTGGGCGTAGACTATGGCTACACCTTC.

This clone came up a few times. The same CDR3 arises from other DNA sequences in this sample as well. This chain links TRBV7-2 with TRBJ1-4; TRBD1 agrees at 7 bases. The CDR3 runs to 15 residues. Per germline, CDR1 SGHTA and CDR2 FQGNSA. The V segment lost 1 base and the J segment 4 bases; nucleotides outside the gene matches: 3. The CDR3 is CASSLGGTVNEKLFF. The DNA for the CDR3 is TGTGCCAGCAGCTTAGGCGGGACAGTTAATGAAAAACTGTTTTTT.

This clone was observed many times. Other nucleotide sequences in the sample specify the same CDR3. The chain couples TRBV5-4 to TRBJ2-2, with a tentative D call TRBD2 (6 bases). Deletions cut 0 bases from V and 0 bases from J, with 9 bases between. CDR1 is SGHNT, CDR2 YYREEE, per germline (reference sequence). The CDR3 is 16 residues long. CDR3 bases: TGTGCCAGCAGCTTGGGGGCGGGATCGAACACCGGGGAGCTGTTTTTT. Translation gives CASSLGAGSNTGELFF.

V usage is TRBV7-9 and J usage is TRBJ2-7; D possibly uses TRBD1 or TRBD2 (5 bases each). This CDR3 contains 14 residues. In germline, CDR1 is SEHNR, CDR2 FQNEAQ (reference sequence). Trimming stripped 1 base from V and 3 bases from J, with 10 bases between. In DNA, the CDR3 is TGTGCCAGCAGCTTAGGAGGGGCACTCTACGAGCAGTACTTC. Encoded protein: CASSLGGALYEQYF.

V and J are TRBV2 and TRBJ1-5; D call uncertain. This CDR3 has 13 residues. V lost 3 bases and J 4 bases, leaving 7 bases between the germline ends. The germline V gene encodes CDR1 SNHLY and CDR2 FYNNEI. The CDR3 loop reads CASSDSQNQPQHF. In DNA form, the CDR3 reads TGTGCCAGCAGTGACAGTCAGAATCAGCCCCAGCATTTT.

This sequence joins TRBV7-2 and TRBJ2-7, with TRBD2 matching 9 bases. This CDR3 region has 15 residues. The trim removed 5 bases at V and 2 bases at J, leaving 7 bases unmatched. Per the germline V gene, CDR1 is SGHTA and CDR2 is FQGNSA. CDR3 residues: CASSTIAGVTYEQYF. The CDR3 DNA sequence: TGTGCCAGCAGCACTATAGCGGGGGTCACCTACGAGCAGTACTTC.

The gene calls are TRBV4-1 and TRBJ1-1; TRBD1 is a possible D gene (5 bases). Between the trimmed V and J ends, which lost 0 bases and 3 bases, there was a span of 20 bases. Germline CDR1 reads MGHRA; CDR2 reads YSYEKL. This CDR3 contains 18 residues. This chain's CDR3 is CASSQDGGLGRADTEAFF. CDR3 DNA sequence: TGCGCCAGCAGCCAAGACGGGGGATTGGGGCGAGCGGACACTGAAGCTTTCTTT.

J is TRBJ2-3 and V is TRBV5-1; 7 nucleotides align to TRBD2. CDR3 length: 16 amino acids. V shed 3 bases, J shed 2 bases, and the junction held 9 bases outside the gene matches. Germline CDR1 reads SGHRS; CDR2 reads YFSETQ. Here the CDR3 reads CASSSPQSGATDTQYF. CDR3 bases: TGCGCCAGCAGCTCGCCCCAGAGCGGGGCCACAGATACGCAGTATTTT.

The genes are TRBV6-4 and TRBJ1-2, with D maybe TRBD1 (6 bases). The germline CDR1 and CDR2 sequences are MRHNA and SNTAGT. Trimming stripped 6 bases from V and 0 bases from J, with 20 bases between. This CDR3 has 17 residues. CDR3 nucleotide sequence: TGTGCCAGCAGCCCCACGGGGGGGACAAGAACTAACTATGGCTACACCTTC. Protein product: CASSPTGGTRTNYGYTF.

The V and J genes are TRBV9 and TRBJ2-1, with 14 bases that match TRBD2. Losses at the gene ends were 2 bases for V and 6 bases for J; bases not matched to a gene: 4. This CDR3 contains 16 residues. Germline V gene lookup returns CDR1 SGDLS and CDR2 YYNGEE. For the CDR3, the DNA is TGTGCCAGCAGCGTCCGGACTAGCGGGAGGCTCAATGAGCAGTTCTTC. Its translation: CASSVRTSGRLNEQFF.

The J gene is TRBJ2-5, the V gene TRBV18; 8 bases align to TRBD2. Germline assignment: CDR1 KGHSH and CDR2 LQKENI. CDR3 length equals 15 residues. V lost 3 bases, J lost 2 bases, and 5 bases stayed unmatched. CDR3: CASSPPLAAQETQYF. The CDR3, as DNA: TGTGCCAGCTCACCCCCACTAGCGGCACAAGAGACCCAGTACTTC.

This clone was counted ten times or more. The V gene is TRBV11-2, the J gene TRBJ2-5; unclear D gene. The assigned J gene may be wrong: the sequence end matches TRBJ2-7 better. Germline CDR1 and CDR2: SGHAT and FQNNGV. This CDR3 comprises 14 residues. The chain's CDR3 is CASSLDRLFYEQYF. The CDR3 nucleotides read TGTGCCAGCAGCTTAGATCGATTATTTTACGAGCAGTACTTC.

The gene calls are TRBV6-1 and TRBJ1-1, with D maybe TRBD1 (5 bases). Germline V lookup: CDR1 MNHNS, CDR2 SASEGT. The CDR3 is made up of 13 amino acids. The V and J ends lost 7 bases and 4 bases respectively, with 13 bases between them. CDR3: CASNNQGVTEAFF. In DNA form, the CDR3 reads TGTGCCAGCAATAACCAGGGAGTCACTGAAGCTTTCTTT.

On this clone: One base separates it from a far larger clone, so it is likely a read error. Additional DNA sequences in this sample encode the identical CDR3. The rearrangement links TRBV28 to TRBJ1-1, with 8 bases aligning to TRBD1. CDR3 length equals 15 residues. Germline V gene lookup returns CDR1 MDHEN and CDR2 SYDVKM. The CDR3 loop reads CASSPGTGHSTEAFF. The CDR3 nucleotides read TGCGCCAGCAGCCCCGGGACAGGACACTCCACTGAAGCTTTCTTT.